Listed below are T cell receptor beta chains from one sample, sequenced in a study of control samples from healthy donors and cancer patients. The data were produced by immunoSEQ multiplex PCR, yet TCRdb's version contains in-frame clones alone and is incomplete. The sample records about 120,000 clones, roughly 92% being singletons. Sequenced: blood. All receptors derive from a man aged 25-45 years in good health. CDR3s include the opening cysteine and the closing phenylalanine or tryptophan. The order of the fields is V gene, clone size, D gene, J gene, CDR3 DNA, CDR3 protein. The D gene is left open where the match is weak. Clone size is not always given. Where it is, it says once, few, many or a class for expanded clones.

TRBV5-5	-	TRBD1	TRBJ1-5	TGTGCCAGCAGCCCCGACAGGGCAGGGCAGCCCCAGCATTTT	CASSPDRAGQPQHF
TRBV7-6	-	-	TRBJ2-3	TGTGCCAGCAGCTTAGTACGGGGGTCCCCGGGTACAGATACGCAGTATTTT	CASSLVRGSPGTDTQYF
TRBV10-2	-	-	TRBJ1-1	TGCGCCAGCAGTGAGTCCTTGTTCGGGGGGGTAACCGCTGAAGCTTTCTTT	CASSESLFGGVTAEAFF
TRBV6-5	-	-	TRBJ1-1	TGTGCCAGCTCGGCGGGAATGAACACTGAAGCTTTCTTT	CASSAGMNTEAFF
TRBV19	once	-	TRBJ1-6	TGTGCCAGTAGTATTAACAGGCAGAATAATTCACCCCTCCACTTT	CASSINRQNNSPLHF
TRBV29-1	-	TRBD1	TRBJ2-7	TGCAGCTTTGATAGGGCAGGGGGCAACGAGCAGTACTTC	CSFDRAGGNEQYF
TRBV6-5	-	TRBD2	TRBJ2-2	TGTGCCAGCAGCGGACTAGCGGGGGGAACCGGGGAGCTGTTTTTT	CASSGLAGGTGELFF
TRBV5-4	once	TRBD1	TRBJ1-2	TGTGCCAGCAGCTTAGGGACAGGTCGAGTCAATGGCTACACCTTC	CASSLGTGRVNGYTF
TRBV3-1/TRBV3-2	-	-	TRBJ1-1	TGTGCCAGCAGCCAAGAGGGACGTTTGAACACTGAAGCTTTCTTT	CASSQEGRLNTEAFF
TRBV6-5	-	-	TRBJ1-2	TGTGCCAGCAAAGTCATTTCTCAGAACTATGGCTACACCTTC	CASKVISQNYGYTF
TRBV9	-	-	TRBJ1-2	TGTGCCAGCAGCCCCAACCCCGTTGAAGGAGGAAGCGAAGGCTACACCTTC	CASSPNPVEGGSEGYTF
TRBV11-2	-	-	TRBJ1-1	TGTGCCAGCAGCAATACTAACAGGCCTCCCGCCCTGCTGGCTTTCTTT	CASSNTNRPPALLAFF
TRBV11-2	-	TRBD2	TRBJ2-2	TGTGCCAGCAGCTTTGGGCTAGCGGTGAGCACCGGGGAGCTGTTTTTT	CASSFGLAVSTGELFF
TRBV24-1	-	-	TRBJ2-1	TGTGCCACCAGTGATTCCGTGGGGTCTTCCATTTGGCGACGCAACGATGAGCAGTTCTTC	CATSDSVGSSIWRRNDEQFF
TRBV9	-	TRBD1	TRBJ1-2	TGTGCCAGCAGCGTGGGGACAGGAAGCTATGGCTACACCTTC	CASSVGTGSYGYTF
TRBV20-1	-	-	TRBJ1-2	TGCAGTGCGGAGGACTATGGCTACACCTTC	CSAEDYGYTF
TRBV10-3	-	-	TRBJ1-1	TGTGCCCTTCGTGCGGTCCAGTCTCAAGATGAAGCTTTCTTT	CALRAVQSQDEAFF